A selection of T cell receptor beta chains follows, all from one sample in a study of blood T cell repertoires in COVID-19. Assay used: immunoSEQ multiplex PCR; TCRdb lists only in-frame clones, some missing. This sample yields tens of thousands of clones, of which 90% are seen a single time; around 3.9% belongs to the top ten. The sequenced sample was peripheral blood. The receptors here all came from a man between 45 and 60 years old with acute or convalescent COVID-19. Each CDR3 is given with its conserved first and last residue.

len: 18; j_gene: TRBJ1-6; v_gene: TRBV5-6; CDR3aa: CASSRGTAHNSYNSPLHF
len: 16; j_gene: TRBJ2-7; v_gene: TRBV6-1; CDR3aa: CASSEEFLAGYYEQYF
len: 15; j_gene: TRBJ2-5; v_gene: TRBV7-8; CDR3aa: CASSTSVGIQETQYF
len: 14; j_gene: TRBJ2-3; v_gene: TRBV9; CDR3aa: CASSVAPSTDTQYF
len: 15; j_gene: TRBJ2-1; v_gene: TRBV7-2; CDR3aa: CASSYGQGFNNEQFF
len: 14; j_gene: TRBJ1-1; v_gene: TRBV19; CDR3aa: CASTRTPHGTEAFF
len: 14; j_gene: TRBJ1-2; v_gene: TRBV18; CDR3aa: CASSPAGNLYGYTF
len: 16; j_gene: TRBJ2-1; v_gene: TRBV3-1/TRBV3-2; CDR3aa: CASSLRLAGGRNEQFF
len: 14; j_gene: TRBJ2-5; v_gene: TRBV9; CDR3aa: CASSAGRGGETQYF
len: 14; j_gene: TRBJ1-5; v_gene: TRBV18; CDR3aa: CASSPDRDGQPQHF
len: 12; j_gene: TRBJ2-3; v_gene: TRBV2; CDR3aa: CARAASSDTQYF
len: 14; j_gene: TRBJ1-1; v_gene: TRBV4-3; CDR3aa: CASSQAPRGTEAFF
len: 15; j_gene: TRBJ1-2; v_gene: TRBV18; CDR3aa: CASSPQGLPNYGYTF
len: 15; j_gene: TRBJ1-2; v_gene: TRBV19; CDR3aa: CASSMRTDSNYGYTF
len: 17; j_gene: TRBJ2-3; v_gene: TRBV3-1/TRBV3-2; CDR3aa: CASSPRISGMGTDTQYF
len: 15; j_gene: TRBJ1-5; v_gene: TRBV3-1/TRBV3-2; CDR3aa: CASSQGQDSNQPQHF
len: 14; j_gene: TRBJ2-2; v_gene: TRBV19; CDR3aa: CASIGTSGTGELFF
len: 15; j_gene: TRBJ2-1; v_gene: TRBV7-8; CDR3aa: CASSPLDRFYNEQFF
len: 13; j_gene: TRBJ1-2; v_gene: TRBV9; CDR3aa: CASSASYEYGYTF
len: 14; j_gene: TRBJ2-2; v_gene: TRBV10-3; CDR3aa: CAIRGTANTGELFF
len: 15; j_gene: TRBJ2-3; v_gene: TRBV24-1; CDR3aa: CATSDRQGGTDTQYF
len: 12; j_gene: TRBJ1-4; v_gene: TRBV20-1; CDR3aa: CSASRGNEKLFF
len: 15; j_gene: TRBJ1-2; v_gene: TRBV19; CDR3aa: CASRIPGHPNYGYTF
len: 13; j_gene: TRBJ1-2; v_gene: TRBV30; CDR3aa: CAWSVERSYGYTF
len: 15; j_gene: TRBJ2-1; v_gene: TRBV11-3; CDR3aa: CASSLWSGAYNEQFF
len: 16; j_gene: TRBJ2-2; v_gene: TRBV6-1; CDR3aa: CASSERRELSTGELFF
len: 15; j_gene: TRBJ2-3; v_gene: TRBV21-1; CDR3aa: CASSPPPPVTDTQYF
len: 15; j_gene: TRBJ1-6; v_gene: TRBV25-1; CDR3aa: CASSPWTPGNSPLHF
len: 16; j_gene: TRBJ2-2; v_gene: TRBV2; CDR3aa: CASSEAVQGAGGELFF
len: 19; j_gene: TRBJ1-2; v_gene: TRBV18; CDR3aa: CASSPLTPGQGLSLYGYTF
len: 15; j_gene: TRBJ2-1; v_gene: TRBV5-1; CDR3aa: CASSLVARGTNEQFF
len: 12; j_gene: TRBJ2-1; v_gene: TRBV5-1; CDR3aa: CASSLADNEQFF
len: 15; j_gene: TRBJ2-7; v_gene: TRBV6-1; CDR3aa: CASSEGGTGSYEQYF
len: 13; j_gene: TRBJ2-7; v_gene: TRBV9; CDR3aa: CASSVATAGEQYF
len: 12; j_gene: TRBJ1-2; v_gene: TRBV24-1; CDR3aa: CATSVGAGGYTF
len: 14; j_gene: TRBJ1-1; v_gene: TRBV7-2; CDR3aa: CASSRTGGADRAFF
len: 12; j_gene: TRBJ2-7; v_gene: TRBV18; CDR3aa: CASSRTNYEQYF
len: 17; j_gene: TRBJ1-2; v_gene: TRBV21-1; CDR3aa: CASSPKLYQEASYGYTF
len: 16; j_gene: TRBJ1-2; v_gene: TRBV27; CDR3aa: CASSRMGTGFVYGYTF
len: 12; j_gene: TRBJ2-7; v_gene: TRBV24-1; CDR3aa: CATSRDRYEQYF
len: 14; j_gene: TRBJ2-7; v_gene: TRBV5-4; CDR3aa: CASSLMGQDYEQYF
len: 13; j_gene: TRBJ2-2; v_gene: TRBV30; CDR3aa: CAWSVLNTGELFF
len: 15; j_gene: TRBJ2-1; v_gene: TRBV18; CDR3aa: CASSPGLAEYNEQFF
len: 13; j_gene: TRBJ2-7; v_gene: TRBV2; CDR3aa: CASTYRGSYEQYF
len: 15; j_gene: TRBJ2-1; v_gene: TRBV6-5; CDR3aa: CASSPILTSGIEQFF
len: 15; j_gene: TRBJ2-5; v_gene: TRBV24-1; CDR3aa: CATSDVGHEEETQYF